This is a list of T cell receptor beta chains from one sample in a study of blood T cells in healthy people across ages. TCRdb passed the 5' RACE reads through MiXCR, listing each CDR3 protein once. The sample includes approximately 1,100,000 distinct CDR3 sequences, around 45% seen only once; the top ten take 18%. Sequencing was performed on blood. These receptors were obtained from an older woman in good health. Each CDR3 is given with its conserved first and last residue. D genes are given only for firm matches. Size tells how often a clone was seen (once, few, many) or the class of an expanded clone, and some rows leave it out.

j_call d_call clone_size v_call cdr3_nt cdr3_aa
TRBJ2-5 TRBD1 . TRBV6-2/TRBV6-3 TGTGCCAGCAGTTACCCCACGGGGACAGACCAAGAGACCCAGTACTTC CASSYPTGTDQETQYF
TRBJ2-7 . many TRBV4-1 TGCGCCAGCAGCCAAGAATTACAGGCTCCCACCTACGAGCAGTACTTC CASSQELQAPTYEQYF
TRBJ2-3 TRBD2 . TRBV20-1 TGCAGTGCCACGAAACCGGGACTAGAGACAGATACGCAGTATTTT CSATKPGLETDTQYF
TRBJ2-7 . . TRBV20-1 TGCAGTGCTAGACATCCGAACGGTAACTCCTACGAGCAGTACTTC CSARHPNGNSYEQYF
TRBJ2-5 . . TRBV7-8 TGTGCCAGCAGCGTAAGGGCCAAGGAGACCCAGTACTTC CASSVRAKETQYF
TRBJ2-1 . . TRBV6-5 TGTGCCAGCAGGGGACTTTTCTACAATGAGCAGTTCTTC CASRGLFYNEQFF
TRBJ1-6 TRBD1 few TRBV6-1 TGTGCCAGCAGCCAACAGGGGTTGGGTAATTCACCCCTCCACTTT CASSQQGLGNSPLHF
TRBJ2-1 . . TRBV6-2/TRBV6-3 TGTGCCAGCAGCCGAGACCAGATATTAGATGAGCAGTTCTTC CASSRDQILDEQFF
TRBJ1-5 . few TRBV4-1 TGCGCCAGCAGCCGAGGGACAAGTAGCAATCAGCCCCAGCATTTT CASSRGTSSNQPQHF
TRBJ2-1 TRBD2 few TRBV5-1 TGCGCCAGCAGCTTGGGGCGAGGACTAGCTGCAAATGAGCAGTTCTTC CASSLGRGLAANEQFF
TRBJ2-4 . once TRBV7-9 TGTGCCGGCAGCCCGACCGGTGGCAAAAACATTCAGTACTTC CAGSPTGGKNIQYF
TRBJ2-1 . . TRBV2 TGTGCCAGCAGTGACCCCCCCGGAGGGAGTTCCAATGAGCAGTTCTTC CASSDPPGGSSNEQFF
TRBJ1-2 TRBD1 . TRBV19 TGTGCCAGTAGTCCAGCAGGGGGGCGCGGCTACACCTTC CASSPAGGRGYTF
TRBJ1-4 . few TRBV12-3/TRBV12-4 TGTGCCAGCAGTTTTATTAATGAAAAACTGTTTTTT CASSFINEKLFF
TRBJ2-7 TRBD2 few TRBV12-3/TRBV12-4 TGTGCCAGCAGACTAGCGGGAGAAGTCGAGCAGTACTTC CASRLAGEVEQYF
TRBJ2-3 . . TRBV20-1 TGCAGTGCTAGAGATTATATCCTAGCTCAAACGACAGATACGCAGTATTTT CSARDYILAQTTDTQYF
TRBJ2-7 . many TRBV10-2 TGCGCCAGCAGTGAGTGGGGGACTTACAATGAGCAGTACTTC CASSEWGTYNEQYF
TRBJ2-1 TRBD2 . TRBV2 TGTGCCAGCGTTGGTAGCGGGAGTAATGAGCAGTTCTTC CASVGSGSNEQFF
TRBJ2-5 TRBD1 . TRBV4-1 TGCGCCAGCAGCCAAGGGGACAGGGCGCGAGAGACCCAGTACTTC CASSQGDRARETQYF
TRBJ1-2 TRBD1 many TRBV3-1 TGTGCCAGCAGCTTTCAGACAGGGAACTATGGCTACACCTTC CASSFQTGNYGYTF
TRBJ2-7 TRBD1 . TRBV9 TGTGCCAGCAGCGTAAGTGTGGGACAGGGTGTTAACGAGCAGTACTTC CASSVSVGQGVNEQYF
TRBJ2-5 TRBD2 . TRBV29-1 TGCAGCGTTGAAGAAGCCCTAGCGGGAAGGTGGGAGCAGTACTTC CSVEEALAGRWEQYF
TRBJ2-1 . . TRBV20-1 TGCAGTGCTAGAGATCTAGTGTCTGAGCAGTTCTTC CSARDLVSEQFF
TRBJ2-7 TRBD2 . TRBV20-1 TGCAGTGCTAGAGGGGGACTAGCGGGAGTTGGGGAGCAGTACTTC CSARGGLAGVGEQYF
TRBJ2-1 . . TRBV11-1 TGTGCCAGCAGCTTAGCACGGATAATCAATGAGCAGTTCTTC CASSLARIINEQFF
TRBJ2-1 . . TRBV7-9 TGTGCCAGCGGCGGCTGGCAGCAGAGCTCCTACAATGAGCAGTTCTTC CASGGWQQSSYNEQFF
TRBJ2-5 TRBD2 . TRBV29-1 TGCAGCGTTGAAAGGACTAGCGCGGGTCCAGAGACCCAGTACTTC CSVERTSAGPETQYF
TRBJ2-5 . . TRBV20-1 TGCAGTGCTAGCGGCGGAGCGAGTTGGCAACAAGAGACCCAGTACTTC CSASGGASWQQETQYF
TRBJ2-1 TRBD1 few TRBV3-1 TGTGCCAGCAGCTCCCGATTCCCTAGTGGACAGGGGGCGACTGAGCAGTTCTTC CASSSRFPSGQGATEQFF
TRBJ2-7 TRBD1 . TRBV6-1 TGTGCCAGCAGCAGGGGGCAGGGGTCTTTTGAGCAGTACTTC CASSRGQGSFEQYF
TRBJ1-2 . few TRBV7-6 TGTGCCAGCAGCTTAGGAGGGCAGGAAGCTAACTATGGCTACACCTTC CASSLGGQEANYGYTF
TRBJ2-2 TRBD1 . TRBV5-1 TGCGCCAGCAGCCCGAGACAGGGCACCGGGGAGCTGTTTTTT CASSPRQGTGELFF
TRBJ1-5 . . TRBV24-1 TGTGCCACCAGGGGGAGGGGGAATAGCAATCAGCCCCAGCATTTT CATRGRGNSNQPQHF
TRBJ2-1 TRBD1 few TRBV12-3/TRBV12-4 TGTGCCAGCAGGACACCCCGGGACAGGGGCAATGAGCAGTTCTTC CASRTPRDRGNEQFF
TRBJ2-2 TRBD1 . TRBV12-3/TRBV12-4 TGTGCCAGCAGTTTAGGGACAGGGGCCGGGGAGCTGTTTTTT CASSLGTGAGELFF
TRBJ2-3 . few TRBV20-1 TGCAGTGCTAGAGGTAGTAATACGCAGTATTTT CSARGSNTQYF
TRBJ1-5 . . TRBV7-2 TGTGCCAGCAGCTTTGATGATAGCAATCAGCCCCAGCATTTT CASSFDDSNQPQHF
TRBJ2-3 TRBD2 . TRBV20-1 TGCAGTGCTTACCCGGGACTAGGGGCAGATACGCAGTATTTT CSAYPGLGADTQYF
TRBJ2-5 . . TRBV27 TGTGCCAGCAGTTTATCGACCAAGGGTGGTCGAGAGACCCAGTACTTC CASSLSTKGGRETQYF
TRBJ2-7 . . TRBV29-1 TGCAGCGCTGGGACAACGGTCTACGAGCAGTACTTC CSAGTTVYEQYF
TRBJ2-5 TRBD2 . TRBV4-1 TGCGCCAGCAGCCAAGATCCCCTTAGCGGGAGGGCCCTCTTGGAGACCCAGTACTTC CASSQDPLSGRALLETQYF
TRBJ2-1 . few TRBV12-3/TRBV12-4 TGTGCCAGCAACCTCGGGGCTGGAAGATCAATTTACAATGAGCAGTTCTTC CASNLGAGRSIYNEQFF
TRBJ2-1 TRBD2 . TRBV29-1 TGCAGCGTTCCCGCGGGAGGTGGAGAGACCCAGTTCTTC CSVPAGGGETQFF